These 7 T cell receptor beta chains share one sample of origin, sequenced in a study of blood T cell repertoires in COVID-19. Sequencing was performed with immunoSEQ multiplex PCR; in TCRdb, only in-frame clones are kept and a portion is missing. The sample includes 100,000 to 110,000 clones, approximately 86% of them seen just once. The material sequenced was peripheral blood. Source of these receptors: a human donor in a cohort sampled during active COVID-19.

The chain couples TRBV28 to TRBJ1-2; D not certain. The CDR3 runs to 11 residues. Trimming pared 4 bases from V and 8 bases from J, leaving 8 bases between. Germline CDR1 is MDHEN and CDR2 is SYDVKM. Here the CDR3 reads CASSSFPGYTF. The CDR3 nucleotides read TGTGCCAGCAGTTCGTTCCCGGGCTACACCTTC.

In its sample, this clone was seen a few times. The chain joins TRBV29-1 to TRBJ2-1; the D gene is possibly TRBD1 (6 bases). V lost 6 bases, J lost 1 base, and 10 bases lay in between. The germline V gene encodes CDR1 SQVTM and CDR2 ANQGSEA. The CDR3 loop spans 13 amino acids. This chain's CDR3 is CSVIQGSYNEQFF. The CDR3 DNA sequence: TGCAGCGTGATACAGGGATCCTACAATGAGCAGTTCTTC.

The chain links TRBV3-1 (or the pseudogene TRBV3-2) to TRBJ2-1; 12 positions match TRBD2. J gave up 7 bases and V 1 base, and 8 bases lay outside the gene matches. The CDR3 has 17 amino acids. From germline, CDR1 is LGHDT and CDR2 YNNKEL (reference sequence). The CDR3 region has the DNA TGTGCCAGCAGCCAAGCCCTCCTAGCGGGAGGGTTTAATGAGCAGTTCTTC. Amino acid sequence: CASSQALLAGGFNEQFF.

The rearrangement joins TRBV29-1 to TRBJ2-1; TRBD2 agrees at 10 bases. This CDR3 has 15 residues. The J segment lost 6 bases and the V segment lost 3 bases, leaving 8 bases of the junction unmatched. The germline V gene encodes CDR1 SQVTM and CDR2 ANQGSEA. The CDR3: CSVDSLAGVGNEQFF. As DNA, the CDR3 is TGCAGCGTTGACTCCCTAGCGGGAGTAGGCAATGAGCAGTTCTTC.

The genes are TRBV18 and TRBJ2-3, with 8 bases lining up with TRBD2. Trimming took 1 base from V and 0 from J; bases not matched to a gene: 3. The germline CDR1 and CDR2 sequences are KGHSH and LQKENI. The CDR3 loop spans 16 amino acids. CDR3 residues: CASSPLGGRSTDTQYF. DNA of the CDR3: TGTGCCAGCTCACCACTTGGCGGGAGGAGCACAGATACGCAGTATTTT.

J is TRBJ2-7 and V is TRBV27, with TRBD1 matching over 11 bases. The CDR3 runs 15 residues. Germline CDR1 and CDR2: MNHEY and SMNVEV (reference sequence). Trimming removed 2 bases from V and 4 bases from J; junction bases left unmatched: 4. CDR3 amino acids: CASSLGTGGPYEQYF. For the CDR3, the DNA is TGTGCCAGCAGTTTAGGGACAGGGGGACCGTACGAGCAGTACTTC.

This chain connects TRBV3-1 (or the pseudogene TRBV3-2) to TRBJ1-5; D call uncertain. The CDR3 sequence is 12 residues long. V gave up 2 bases and J gave up 9 bases, with 8 bases separating them. The germline gives CDR1 LGHDT, CDR2 YNNKEL (reference sequence). The CDR3 nucleotides read TGTGCCAGCAGCCAAAGAACGGGGCCCCAGCATTTT. This sequence encodes CASSQRTGPQHF.